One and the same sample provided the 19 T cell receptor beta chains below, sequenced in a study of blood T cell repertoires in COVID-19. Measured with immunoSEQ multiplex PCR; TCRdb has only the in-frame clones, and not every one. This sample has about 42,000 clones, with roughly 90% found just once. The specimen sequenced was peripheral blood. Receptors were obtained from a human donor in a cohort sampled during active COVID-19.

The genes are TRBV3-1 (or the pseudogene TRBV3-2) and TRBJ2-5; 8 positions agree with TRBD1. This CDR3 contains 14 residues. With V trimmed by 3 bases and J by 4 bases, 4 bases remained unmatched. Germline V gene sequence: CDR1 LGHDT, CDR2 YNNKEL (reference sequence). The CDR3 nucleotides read TGTGCCAGCAGCCAGGACAGGGCTCGAGAGACCCAGTACTTC. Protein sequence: CASSQDRARETQYF.

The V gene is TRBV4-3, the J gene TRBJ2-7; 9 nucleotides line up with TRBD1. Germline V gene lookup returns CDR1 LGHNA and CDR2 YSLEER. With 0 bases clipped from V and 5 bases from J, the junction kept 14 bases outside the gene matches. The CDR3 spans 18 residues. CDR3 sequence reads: CASSQDPLGTGNPHEQYF. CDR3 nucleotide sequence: TGCGCCAGCAGCCAAGATCCTTTAGGGACAGGGAATCCGCACGAGCAGTACTTC.

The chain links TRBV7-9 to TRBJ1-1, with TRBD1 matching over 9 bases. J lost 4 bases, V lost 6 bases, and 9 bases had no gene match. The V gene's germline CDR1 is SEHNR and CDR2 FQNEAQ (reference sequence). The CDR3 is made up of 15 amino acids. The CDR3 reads CASRGTGQRGTEAFF. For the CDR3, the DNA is TGTGCCAGCAGAGGGACAGGGCAACGCGGCACTGAAGCTTTCTTT.

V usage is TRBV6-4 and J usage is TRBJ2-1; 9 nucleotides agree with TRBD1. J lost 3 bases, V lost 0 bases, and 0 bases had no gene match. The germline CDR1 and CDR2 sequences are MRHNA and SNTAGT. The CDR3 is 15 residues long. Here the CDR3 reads CASSDSTGGYNEQFF. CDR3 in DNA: TGTGCCAGCAGTGACTCGACAGGGGGCTACAATGAGCAGTTCTTC.

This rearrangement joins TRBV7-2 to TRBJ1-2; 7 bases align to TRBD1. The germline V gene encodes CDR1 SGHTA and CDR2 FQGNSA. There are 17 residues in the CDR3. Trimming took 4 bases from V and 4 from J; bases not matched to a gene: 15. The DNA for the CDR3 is TGTGCCAGCAGCTCAACGGGACGGGACAGTAATACCTATGGCTACACCTTC. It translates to CASSSTGRDSNTYGYTF. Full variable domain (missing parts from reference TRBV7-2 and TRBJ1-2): GAGVSQSPSNKVTEKGKDVELRCDPISGHTALYWYRQSLGQGLEFLIYFQGNSAPDKSGLPSDRFSAERTGGSVSTLTIQRTQQEDSAVYLCASSSTGRDSNTYGYTFGSGTRLTVV.

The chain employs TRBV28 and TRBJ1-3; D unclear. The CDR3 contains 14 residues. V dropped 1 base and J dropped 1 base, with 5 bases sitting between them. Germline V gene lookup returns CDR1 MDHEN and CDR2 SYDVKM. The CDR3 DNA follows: TGTGCCAGCAGTTTATCAGGATCTGGAAACACCATATATTTT. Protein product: CASSLSGSGNTIYF.

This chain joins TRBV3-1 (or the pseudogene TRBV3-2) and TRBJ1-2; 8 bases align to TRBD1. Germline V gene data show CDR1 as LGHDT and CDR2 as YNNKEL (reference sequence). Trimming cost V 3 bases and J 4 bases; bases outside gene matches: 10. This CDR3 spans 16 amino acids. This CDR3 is CASSQRTGFTLYGYTF. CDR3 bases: TGTGCCAGCAGCCAGCGGACAGGGTTCACTCTCTATGGCTACACCTTC.

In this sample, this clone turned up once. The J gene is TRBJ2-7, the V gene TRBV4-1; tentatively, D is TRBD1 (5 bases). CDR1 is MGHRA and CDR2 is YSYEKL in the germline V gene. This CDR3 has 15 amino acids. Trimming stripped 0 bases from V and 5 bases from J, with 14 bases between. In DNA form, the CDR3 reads TGCGCCAGCAGCCAAGATCGAATAGGGGATGACGAGCAGTACTTC. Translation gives CASSQDRIGDDEQYF.

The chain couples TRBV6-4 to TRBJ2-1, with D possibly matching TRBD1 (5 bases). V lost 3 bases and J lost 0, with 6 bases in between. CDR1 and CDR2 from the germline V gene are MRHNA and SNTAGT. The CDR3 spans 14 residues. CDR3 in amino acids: CASSEDNSYNEQFF. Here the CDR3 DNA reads TGTGCCAGCAGTGAGGACAACTCCTACAATGAGCAGTTCTTC.

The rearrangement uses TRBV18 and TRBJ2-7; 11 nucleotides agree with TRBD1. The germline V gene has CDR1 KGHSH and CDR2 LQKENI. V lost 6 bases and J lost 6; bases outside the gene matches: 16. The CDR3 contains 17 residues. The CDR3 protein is CASSVSYRDRGGSEQYF. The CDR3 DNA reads TGTGCCAGCTCGGTTAGTTACCGGGACAGGGGGGGCAGCGAGCAGTACTTC.

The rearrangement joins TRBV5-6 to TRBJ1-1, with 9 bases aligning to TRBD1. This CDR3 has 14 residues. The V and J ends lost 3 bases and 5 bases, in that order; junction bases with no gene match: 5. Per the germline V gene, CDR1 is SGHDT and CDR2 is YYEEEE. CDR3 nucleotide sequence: TGTGCCAGCAGCTGGGACAGGGATGCTACTGAAGCTTTCTTT. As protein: CASSWDRDATEAFF.

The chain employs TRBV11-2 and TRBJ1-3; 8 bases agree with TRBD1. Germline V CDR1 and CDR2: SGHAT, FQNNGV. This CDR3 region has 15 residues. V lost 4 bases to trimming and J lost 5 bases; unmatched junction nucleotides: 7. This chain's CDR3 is CASSSPGQERNTIYF. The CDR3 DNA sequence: TGTGCCAGCAGCTCCCCGGGACAGGAACGAAACACCATATATTTT.

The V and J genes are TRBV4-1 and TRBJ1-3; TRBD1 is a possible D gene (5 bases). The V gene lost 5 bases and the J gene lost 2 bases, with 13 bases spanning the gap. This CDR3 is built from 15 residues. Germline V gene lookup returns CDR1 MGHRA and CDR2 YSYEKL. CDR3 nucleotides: TGCGCCAGCAGCGTGCTGGGACTCGCTGGAAACACCATATATTTT. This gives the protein CASSVLGLAGNTIYF.

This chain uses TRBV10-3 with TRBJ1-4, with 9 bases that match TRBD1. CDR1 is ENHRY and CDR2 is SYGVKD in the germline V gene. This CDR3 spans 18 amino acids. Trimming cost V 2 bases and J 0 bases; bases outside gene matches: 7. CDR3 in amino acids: CAISEGDRAHATNEKLFF. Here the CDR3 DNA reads TGTGCCATCAGTGAGGGGGACAGGGCCCATGCAACTAATGAAAAACTGTTTTTT.

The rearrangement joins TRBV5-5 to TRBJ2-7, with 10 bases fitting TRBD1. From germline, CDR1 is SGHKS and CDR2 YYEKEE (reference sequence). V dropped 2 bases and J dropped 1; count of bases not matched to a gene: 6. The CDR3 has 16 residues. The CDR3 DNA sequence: TGTGCCAGCAGCTTTACCGGGACAGGGGTTTCCTACGAGCAGTACTTC. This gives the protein CASSFTGTGVSYEQYF.

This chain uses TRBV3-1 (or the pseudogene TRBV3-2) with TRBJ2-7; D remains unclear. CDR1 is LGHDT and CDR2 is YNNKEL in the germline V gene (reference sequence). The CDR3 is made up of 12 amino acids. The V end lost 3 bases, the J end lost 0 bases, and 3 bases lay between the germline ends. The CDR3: CASSHLSYEQYF. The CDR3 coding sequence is TGTGCCAGCAGCCACCTCTCCTACGAGCAGTACTTC.

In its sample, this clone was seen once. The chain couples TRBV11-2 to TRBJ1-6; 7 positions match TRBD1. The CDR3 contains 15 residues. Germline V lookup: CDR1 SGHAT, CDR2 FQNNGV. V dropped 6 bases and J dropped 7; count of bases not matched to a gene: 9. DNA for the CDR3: TGTGCCAGCAGGTCTACTGGGACAGTGAATTCACCCCTCCACTTT. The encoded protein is CASRSTGTVNSPLHF.

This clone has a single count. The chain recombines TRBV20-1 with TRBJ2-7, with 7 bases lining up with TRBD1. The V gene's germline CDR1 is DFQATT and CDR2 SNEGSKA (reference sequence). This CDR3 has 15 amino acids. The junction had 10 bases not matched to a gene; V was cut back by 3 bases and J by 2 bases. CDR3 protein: CSASLAEQGTYEQYF. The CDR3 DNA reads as TGCAGTGCTAGTTTGGCGGAACAGGGGACCTACGAGCAGTACTTC.

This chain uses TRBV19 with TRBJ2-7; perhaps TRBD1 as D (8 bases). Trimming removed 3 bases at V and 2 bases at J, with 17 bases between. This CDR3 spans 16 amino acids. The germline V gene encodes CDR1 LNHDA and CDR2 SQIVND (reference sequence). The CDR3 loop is CASSMSHRGGTYEQYF. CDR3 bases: TGTGCCAGTAGTATGTCCCACAGGGGGGGGACCTACGAGCAGTACTTC.